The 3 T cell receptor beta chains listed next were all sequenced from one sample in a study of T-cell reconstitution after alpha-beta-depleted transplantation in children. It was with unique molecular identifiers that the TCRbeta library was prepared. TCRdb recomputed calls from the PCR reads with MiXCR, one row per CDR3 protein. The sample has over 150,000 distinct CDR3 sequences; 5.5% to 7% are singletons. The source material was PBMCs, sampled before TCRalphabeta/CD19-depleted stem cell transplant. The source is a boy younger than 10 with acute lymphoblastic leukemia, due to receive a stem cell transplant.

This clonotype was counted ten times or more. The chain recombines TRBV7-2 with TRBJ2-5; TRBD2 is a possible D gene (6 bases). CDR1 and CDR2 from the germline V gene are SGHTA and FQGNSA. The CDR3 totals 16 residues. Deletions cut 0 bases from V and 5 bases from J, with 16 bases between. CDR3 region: CASSLAGGPQEETQYF. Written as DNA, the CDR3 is TGTGCCAGCAGCTTAGCGGGAGGCCCCCAAGAGGAGACCCAGTACTTC.

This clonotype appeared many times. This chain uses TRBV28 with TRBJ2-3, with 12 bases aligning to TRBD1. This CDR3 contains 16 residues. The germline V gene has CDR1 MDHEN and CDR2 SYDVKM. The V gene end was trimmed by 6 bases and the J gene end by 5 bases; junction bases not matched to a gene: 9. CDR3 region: CASRGRDRGQGDTQYF. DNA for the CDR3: TGTGCCAGCAGGGGAAGGGACAGGGGGCAGGGAGATACGCAGTATTTT.

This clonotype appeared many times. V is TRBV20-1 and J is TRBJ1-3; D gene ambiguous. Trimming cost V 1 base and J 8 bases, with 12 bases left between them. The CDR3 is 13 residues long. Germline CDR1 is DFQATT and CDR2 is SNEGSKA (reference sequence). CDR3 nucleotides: TGCAGTGCTAGAGCCGCCCAAGAGGACACCATATATTTT. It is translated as CSARAAQEDTIYF.